This T cell receptor (beta chain) was sequenced in a study of T cells in Graves' hyperthyroidism and ophthalmopathy. Study as a whole: Sampling of peripheral blood happened at initial diagnosis, prior to any treatment. Study outcomes and limitations: A 13 V-J model separated ophthalmopathy from stable hyperthyroidism.

Germline V CDR1 and CDR2: LNHDA, SQIVND (reference sequence). The CDR3 runs to 17 residues. The ends lost 5 bases at V and 4 bases at J; junction bases unmatched: 15. With regard to this clonotype: No antigen is known for it.

Diagnoses used clinical symptoms, serum thyroxine and TRAb, thyroid ultrasound and orbital computed tomography. Template material for amplifying TCR beta CDR3 regions consisted of RNA transcripts. During a first-round RT-PCR of the TCR CDR3, the HTBI primer set was used. Using its own MiXCR run on the multiplex PCR reads, TCRdb lists one record per CDR3 protein. The sample consists of 250,000 to 350,000 distinct CDR3 sequences, roughly 15% of them appearing once. The chain has TRBV19 and TRBJ2-3; TRBD2 agrees at 7 bases. Specimen: blood. The sequence came from a young man with Graves' hyperthyroidism. The CDR3 sequence is CASSFLGAAAGADTQYF. The CDR3 nucleotides are TGTGCCAGTAGTTTCCTCGGAGCCGCCGCGGGGGCAGATACGCAGTATTTT.